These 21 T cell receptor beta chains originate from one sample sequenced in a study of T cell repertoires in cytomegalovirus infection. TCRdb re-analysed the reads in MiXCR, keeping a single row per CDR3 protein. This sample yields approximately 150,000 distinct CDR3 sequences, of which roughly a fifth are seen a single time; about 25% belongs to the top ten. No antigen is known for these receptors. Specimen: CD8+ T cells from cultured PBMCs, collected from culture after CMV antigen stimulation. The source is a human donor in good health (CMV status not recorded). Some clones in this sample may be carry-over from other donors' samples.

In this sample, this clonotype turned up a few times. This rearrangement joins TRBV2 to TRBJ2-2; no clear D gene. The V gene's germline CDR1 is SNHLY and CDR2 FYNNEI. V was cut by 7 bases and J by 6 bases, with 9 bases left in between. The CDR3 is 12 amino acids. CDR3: CASISKPGELFF. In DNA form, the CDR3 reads TGTGCCAGCATCAGTAAACCCGGGGAGCTGTTTTTT.

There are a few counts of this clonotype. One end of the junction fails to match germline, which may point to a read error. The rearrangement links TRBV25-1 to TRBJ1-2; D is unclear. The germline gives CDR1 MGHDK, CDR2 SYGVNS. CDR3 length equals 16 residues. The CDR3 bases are TGTGCCAGCAGTGAACTTCGGGCAGCCCGATTCTATGGCTACAGCTTC. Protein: CASSELRAARFYGYSF.

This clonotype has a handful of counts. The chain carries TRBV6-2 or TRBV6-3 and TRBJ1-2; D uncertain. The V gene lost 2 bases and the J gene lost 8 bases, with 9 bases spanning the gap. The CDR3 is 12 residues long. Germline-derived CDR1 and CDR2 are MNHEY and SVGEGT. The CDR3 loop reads CASSYAPDGYTF. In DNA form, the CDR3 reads TGTGCCAGCAGTTACGCCCCAGACGGCTACACCTTC.

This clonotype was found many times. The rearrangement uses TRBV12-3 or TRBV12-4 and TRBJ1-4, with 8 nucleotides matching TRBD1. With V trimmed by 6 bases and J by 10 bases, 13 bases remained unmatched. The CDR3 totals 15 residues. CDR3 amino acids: CASRAWDRPAGKLFF. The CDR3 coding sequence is TGTGCCAGCAGAGCATGGGACAGGCCTGCCGGAAAACTGTTTTTT.

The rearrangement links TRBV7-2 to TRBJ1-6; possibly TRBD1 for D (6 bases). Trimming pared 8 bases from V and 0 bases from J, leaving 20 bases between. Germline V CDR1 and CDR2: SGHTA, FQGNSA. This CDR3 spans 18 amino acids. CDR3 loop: CASVAGQRRSSYNSPLHF. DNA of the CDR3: TGTGCCAGCGTCGCGGGACAACGGAGGAGCTCCTATAATTCACCCCTCCACTTT.

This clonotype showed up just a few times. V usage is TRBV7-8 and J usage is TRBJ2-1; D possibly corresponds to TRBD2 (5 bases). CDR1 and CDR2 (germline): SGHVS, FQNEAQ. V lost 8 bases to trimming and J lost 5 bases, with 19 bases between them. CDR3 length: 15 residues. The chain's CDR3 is CASVERGFGHNEQFF. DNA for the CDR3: TGTGCCAGCGTCGAACGGGGTTTTGGCCACAATGAGCAGTTCTTC.

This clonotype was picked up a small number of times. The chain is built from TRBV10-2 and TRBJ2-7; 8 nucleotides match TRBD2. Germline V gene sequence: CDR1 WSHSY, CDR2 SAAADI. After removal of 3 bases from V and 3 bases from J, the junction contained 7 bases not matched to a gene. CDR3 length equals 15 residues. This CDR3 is CASSDSGGTSYEQYF. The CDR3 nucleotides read TGCGCCAGCAGTGACTCGGGCGGGACTAGCTACGAGCAGTACTTC.

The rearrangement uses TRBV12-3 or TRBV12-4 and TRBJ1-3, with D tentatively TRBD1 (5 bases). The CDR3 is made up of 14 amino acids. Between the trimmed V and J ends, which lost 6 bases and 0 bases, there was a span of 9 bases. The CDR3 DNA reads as TGTGCCAGCAGCGGGACGGACTCTGGAAACACCATATATTTT. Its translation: CASSGTDSGNTIYF.

CDR3 sequence reads: CASSRGAAYEQYF. Here the CDR3 DNA reads TGTGCCAGCAGCCGCGGCGCGGCCTACGAGCAGTACTTC. V gene TRBV5-6 combines with J gene TRBJ2-7; no clear D. The length of the CDR3 is 13 residues. V was trimmed by 4 bases and J by 2 bases, leaving 10 bases between them. Germline loops: CDR1 SGHDT, CDR2 YYEEEE.

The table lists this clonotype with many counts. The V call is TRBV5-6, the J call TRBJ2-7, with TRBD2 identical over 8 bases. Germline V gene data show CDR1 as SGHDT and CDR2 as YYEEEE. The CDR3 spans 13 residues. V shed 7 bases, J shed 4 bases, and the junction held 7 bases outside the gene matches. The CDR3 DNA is TGTGCCAGCTCCCGGGGGGGGGGATACGAGCAGTACTTC. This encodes CASSRGGGYEQYF.

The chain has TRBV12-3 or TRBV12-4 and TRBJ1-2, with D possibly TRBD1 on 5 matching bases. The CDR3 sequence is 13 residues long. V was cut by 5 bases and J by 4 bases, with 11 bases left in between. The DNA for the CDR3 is TGTGCCAGCAGTGTCAGGGCTGGCTATGGCTACACCTTC. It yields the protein CASSVRAGYGYTF.

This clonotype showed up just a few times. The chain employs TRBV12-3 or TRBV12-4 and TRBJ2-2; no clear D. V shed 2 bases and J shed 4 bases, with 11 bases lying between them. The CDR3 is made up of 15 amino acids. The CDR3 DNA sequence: TGTGCCAGCAGTTTACAGCTCTCGGGCACCGGGGAGCTGTTTTTT. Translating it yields CASSLQLSGTGELFF.

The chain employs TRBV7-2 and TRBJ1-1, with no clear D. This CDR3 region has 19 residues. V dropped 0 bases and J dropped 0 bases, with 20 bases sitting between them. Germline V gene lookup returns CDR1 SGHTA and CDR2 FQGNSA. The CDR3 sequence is CASSLAGKILTTMNTEAFF. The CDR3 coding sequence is TGTGCCAGCAGCTTAGCGGGGAAGATCCTAACAACAATGAACACTGAAGCTTTCTTT. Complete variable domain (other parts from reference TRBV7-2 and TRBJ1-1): GAGVSQSPSNKVTEKGKDVELRCDPISGHTALYWYRQSLGQGLEFLIYFQGNSAPDKSGLPSDRFSAERTGGSVSTLTIQRTQQEDSAVYLCASSLAGKILTTMNTEAFFGQGTRLTVV.

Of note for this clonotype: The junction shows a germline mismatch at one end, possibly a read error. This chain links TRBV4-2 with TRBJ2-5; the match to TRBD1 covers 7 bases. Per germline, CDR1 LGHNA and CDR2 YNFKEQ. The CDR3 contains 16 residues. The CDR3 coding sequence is TGTGCCAGCAGCCAAGAAAAGGGGGCAATCCAAGGGACCCAGTACTTC. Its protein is CASSQEKGAIQGTQYF.

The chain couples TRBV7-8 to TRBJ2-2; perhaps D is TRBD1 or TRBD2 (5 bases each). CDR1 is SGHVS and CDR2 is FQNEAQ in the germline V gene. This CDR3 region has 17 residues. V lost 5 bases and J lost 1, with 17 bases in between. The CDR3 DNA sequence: TGTGCCAGCAGCCCTCAGACCGGGACGTTGAACACCGGGGAGCTGTTTTTT. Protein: CASSPQTGTLNTGELFF.

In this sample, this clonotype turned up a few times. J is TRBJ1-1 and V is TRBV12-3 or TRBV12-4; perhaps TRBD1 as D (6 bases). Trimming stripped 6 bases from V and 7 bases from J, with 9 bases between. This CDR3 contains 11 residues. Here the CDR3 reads CASRGGREAFF. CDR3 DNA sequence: TGTGCCAGCAGAGGGGGTCGTGAAGCTTTCTTT.

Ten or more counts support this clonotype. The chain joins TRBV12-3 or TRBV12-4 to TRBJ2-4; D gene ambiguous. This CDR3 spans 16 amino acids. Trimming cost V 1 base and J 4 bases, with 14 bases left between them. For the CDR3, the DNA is TGTGCCAGCAGTTTAGGTTGGTCGGTTTTTAAAAACATTCAGTACTTC. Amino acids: CASSLGWSVFKNIQYF.

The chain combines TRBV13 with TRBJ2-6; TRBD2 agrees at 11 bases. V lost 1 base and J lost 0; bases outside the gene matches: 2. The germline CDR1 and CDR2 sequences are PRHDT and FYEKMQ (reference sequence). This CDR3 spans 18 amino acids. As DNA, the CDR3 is TGTGCCAGCAGCTTAGCGCTAGCGGGGGGCTCTGGGGCCAACGTCCTGACTTTC. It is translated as CASSLALAGGSGANVLTF.

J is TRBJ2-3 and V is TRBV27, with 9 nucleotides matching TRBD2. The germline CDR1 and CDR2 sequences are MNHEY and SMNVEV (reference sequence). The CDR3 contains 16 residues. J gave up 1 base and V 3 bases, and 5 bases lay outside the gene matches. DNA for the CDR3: TGTGCCAGCAGTTTCGGGGCTAGCGGGGGCACAGATACGCAGTATTTT. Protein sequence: CASSFGASGGTDTQYF.

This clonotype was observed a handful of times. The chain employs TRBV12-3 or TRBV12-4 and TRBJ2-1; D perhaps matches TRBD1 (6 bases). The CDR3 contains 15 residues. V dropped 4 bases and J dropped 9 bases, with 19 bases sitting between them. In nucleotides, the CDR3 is TGTGCCAGCAGTTCGCCGGGACACTTTGGGCGTGAGCAGTTCTTC. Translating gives CASSSPGHFGREQFF.

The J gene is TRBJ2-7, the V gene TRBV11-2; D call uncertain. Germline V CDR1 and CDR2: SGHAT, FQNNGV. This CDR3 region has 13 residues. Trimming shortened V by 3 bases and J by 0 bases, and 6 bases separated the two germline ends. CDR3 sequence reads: CASSFEFSYEQYF. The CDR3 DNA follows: TGTGCCAGCAGCTTTGAGTTCTCCTACGAGCAGTACTTC.